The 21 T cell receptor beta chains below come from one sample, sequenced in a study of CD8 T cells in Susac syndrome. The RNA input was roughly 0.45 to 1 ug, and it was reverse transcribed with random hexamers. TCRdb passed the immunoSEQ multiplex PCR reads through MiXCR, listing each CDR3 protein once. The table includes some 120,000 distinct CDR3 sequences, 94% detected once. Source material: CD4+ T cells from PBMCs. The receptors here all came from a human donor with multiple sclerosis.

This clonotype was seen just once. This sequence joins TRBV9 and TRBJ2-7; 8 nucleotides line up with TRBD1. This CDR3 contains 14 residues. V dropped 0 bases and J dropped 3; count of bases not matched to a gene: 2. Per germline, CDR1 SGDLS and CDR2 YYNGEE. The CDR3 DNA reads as TGTGCCAGCAGCGTAGCTGACAGGGGCTACGAGCAGTACTTC. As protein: CASSVADRGYEQYF.

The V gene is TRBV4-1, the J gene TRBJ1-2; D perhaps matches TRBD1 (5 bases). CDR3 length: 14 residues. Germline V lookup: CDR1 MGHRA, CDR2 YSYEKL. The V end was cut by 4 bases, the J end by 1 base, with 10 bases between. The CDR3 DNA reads TGCGCCAGCAGCCCGGGGGGAATTAACTATGGCTACACCTTC. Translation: CASSPGGINYGYTF.

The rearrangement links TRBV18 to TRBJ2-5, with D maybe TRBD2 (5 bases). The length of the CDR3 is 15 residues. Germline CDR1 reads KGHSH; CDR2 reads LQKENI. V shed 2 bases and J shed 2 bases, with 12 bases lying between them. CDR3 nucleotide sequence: TGTGCCAGCTCACCATTACTAGAGGCACAAGAGACCCAGTACTTC. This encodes CASSPLLEAQETQYF.

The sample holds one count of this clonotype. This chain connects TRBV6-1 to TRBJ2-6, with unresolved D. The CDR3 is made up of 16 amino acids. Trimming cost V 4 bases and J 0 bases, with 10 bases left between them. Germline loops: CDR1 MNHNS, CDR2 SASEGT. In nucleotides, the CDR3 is TGTGCCAGCAGTGTGGCCTTGGTCTCTGGGGCCAACGTCCTGACTTTC. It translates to CASSVALVSGANVLTF.

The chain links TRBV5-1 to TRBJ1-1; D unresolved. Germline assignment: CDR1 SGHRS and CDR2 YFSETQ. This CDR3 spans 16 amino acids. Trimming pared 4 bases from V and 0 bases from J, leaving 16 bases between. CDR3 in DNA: TGCGCCAGCAGCGAGATGAGTACTTCAATGAACACTGAAGCTTTCTTT. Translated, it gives CASSEMSTSMNTEAFF.

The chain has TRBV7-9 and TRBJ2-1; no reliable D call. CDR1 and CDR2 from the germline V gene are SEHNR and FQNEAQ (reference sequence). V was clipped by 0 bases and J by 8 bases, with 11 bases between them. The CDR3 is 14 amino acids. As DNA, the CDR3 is TGTGCCAGCAGCTTAGCGGTGGGCAGGCATGAGCAGTTCTTC. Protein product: CASSLAVGRHEQFF.

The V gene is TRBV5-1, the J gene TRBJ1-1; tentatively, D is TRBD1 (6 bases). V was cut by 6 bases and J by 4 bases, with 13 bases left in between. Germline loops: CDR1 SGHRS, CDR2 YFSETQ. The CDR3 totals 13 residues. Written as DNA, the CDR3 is TGCGCCAGCATTAGGGGGGATGGCACTGAAGCTTTCTTT. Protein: CASIRGDGTEAFF.

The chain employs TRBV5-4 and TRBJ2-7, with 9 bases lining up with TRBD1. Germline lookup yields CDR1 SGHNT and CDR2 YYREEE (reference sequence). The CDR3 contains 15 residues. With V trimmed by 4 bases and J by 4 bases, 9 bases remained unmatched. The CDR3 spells CASSATGGLGYEQYF. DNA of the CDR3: TGTGCCAGCAGCGCAACAGGGGGCTTGGGATACGAGCAGTACTTC.

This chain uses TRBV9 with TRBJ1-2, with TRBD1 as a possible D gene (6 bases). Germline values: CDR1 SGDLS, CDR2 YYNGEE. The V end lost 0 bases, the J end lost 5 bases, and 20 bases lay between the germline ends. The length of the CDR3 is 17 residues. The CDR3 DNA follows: TGTGCCAGCAGCGTAGCTACGAGGGGAGGGGGGACTTATGGCTACACCTTC. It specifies CASSVATRGGGTYGYTF.

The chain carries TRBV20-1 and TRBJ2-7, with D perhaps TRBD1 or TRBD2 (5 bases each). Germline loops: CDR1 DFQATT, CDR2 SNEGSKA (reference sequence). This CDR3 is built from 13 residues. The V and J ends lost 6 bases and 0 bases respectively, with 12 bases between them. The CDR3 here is CSARTGTSYEQYF. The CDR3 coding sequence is TGCAGTGCGCGCACCGGGACCTCCTACGAGCAGTACTTC.

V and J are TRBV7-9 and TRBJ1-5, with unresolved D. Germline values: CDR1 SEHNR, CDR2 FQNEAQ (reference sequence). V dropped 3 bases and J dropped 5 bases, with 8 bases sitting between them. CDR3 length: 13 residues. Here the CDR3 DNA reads TGTGCCAGCAGCTTGGAAGCTTATCAGCCCCAGCATTTT. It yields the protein CASSLEAYQPQHF.

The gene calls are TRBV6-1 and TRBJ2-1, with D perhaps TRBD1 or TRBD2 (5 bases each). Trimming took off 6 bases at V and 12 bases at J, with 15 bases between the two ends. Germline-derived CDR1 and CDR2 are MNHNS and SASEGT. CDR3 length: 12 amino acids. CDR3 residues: CASRGDRVGQFF. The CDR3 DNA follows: TGTGCCAGCAGAGGGGACCGGGTTGGGCAGTTCTTC.

CDR3 sequence: CSARGGPTRTDTQYF. The DNA of the CDR3 is TGCAGTGCTAGAGGGGGACCGACTCGCACAGATACGCAGTATTTT. The chain recombines TRBV20-1 with TRBJ2-3, with D tentatively TRBD1 or TRBD2 (5 bases each). The V end lost 1 base, the J end lost 1 base, and 12 bases lay between the germline ends. CDR3 size: 15 residues. Germline CDR1 reads DFQATT; CDR2 reads SNEGSKA (reference sequence).

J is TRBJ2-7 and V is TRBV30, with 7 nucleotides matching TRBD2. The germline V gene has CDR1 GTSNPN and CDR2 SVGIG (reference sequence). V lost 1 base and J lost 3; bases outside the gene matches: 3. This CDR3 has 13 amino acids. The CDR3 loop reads CAWSDGGDYEQYF. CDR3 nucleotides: TGTGCCTGGAGTGATGGGGGGGACTACGAGCAGTACTTC.

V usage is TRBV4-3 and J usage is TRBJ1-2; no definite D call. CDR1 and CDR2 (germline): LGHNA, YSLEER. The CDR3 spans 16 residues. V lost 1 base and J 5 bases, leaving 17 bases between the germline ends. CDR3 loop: CASSQVRHSVGYGYTF. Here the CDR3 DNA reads TGCGCCAGCAGCCAAGTAAGGCACAGTGTGGGGTATGGCTACACCTTC.

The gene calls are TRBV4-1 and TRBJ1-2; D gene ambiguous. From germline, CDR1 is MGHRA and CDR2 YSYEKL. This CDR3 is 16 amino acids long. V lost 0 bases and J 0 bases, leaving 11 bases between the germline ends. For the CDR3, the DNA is TGCGCCAGCAGCCAAGATCCGGGCAGATCTAACTATGGCTACACCTTC. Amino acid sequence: CASSQDPGRSNYGYTF.

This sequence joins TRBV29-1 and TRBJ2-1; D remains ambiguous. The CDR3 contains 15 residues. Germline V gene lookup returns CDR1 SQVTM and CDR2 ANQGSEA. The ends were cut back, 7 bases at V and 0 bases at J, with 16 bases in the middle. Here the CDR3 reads CSAPTSRSSYNEQFF. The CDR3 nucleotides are TGCAGCGCCCCAACTTCACGGAGCTCCTACAATGAGCAGTTCTTC.

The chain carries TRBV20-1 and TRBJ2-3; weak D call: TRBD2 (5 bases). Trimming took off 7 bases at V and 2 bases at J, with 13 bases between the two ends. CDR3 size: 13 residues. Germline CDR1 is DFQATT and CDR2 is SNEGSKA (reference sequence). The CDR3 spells CSVEETNTDTQYF. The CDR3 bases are TGCAGTGTAGAAGAGACTAACACAGATACGCAGTATTTT.

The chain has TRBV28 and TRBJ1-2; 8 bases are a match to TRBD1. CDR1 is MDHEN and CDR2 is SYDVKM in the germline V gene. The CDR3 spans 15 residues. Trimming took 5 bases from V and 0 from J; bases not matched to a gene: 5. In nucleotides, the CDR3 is TGTGCCAGCAGTAGGACAGGGAAGACTAACTATGGCTACACCTTC. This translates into CASSRTGKTNYGYTF.

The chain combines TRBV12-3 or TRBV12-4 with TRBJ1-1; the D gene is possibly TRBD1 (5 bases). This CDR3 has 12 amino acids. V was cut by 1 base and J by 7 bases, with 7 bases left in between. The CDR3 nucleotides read TGTGCCAGCAGTTTAGAAGGGGTTGAAGCTTTCTTT. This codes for CASSLEGVEAFF.

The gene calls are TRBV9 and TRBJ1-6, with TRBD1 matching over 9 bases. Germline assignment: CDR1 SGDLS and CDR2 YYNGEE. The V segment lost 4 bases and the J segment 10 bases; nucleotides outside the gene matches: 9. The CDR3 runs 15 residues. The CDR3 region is CASSSGDREVSPLHF. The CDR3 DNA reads TGTGCCAGCAGCTCAGGGGACAGGGAGGTCTCACCCCTCCACTTT.